This passage covers 21 T cell receptor beta chains from one sample sequenced in a study of regulatory T cells in long-lasting Graves disease. Time point given: newly diagnosed GD, antithyroid drugs for less than 3 months. PBMCs were the source of the RNA used for TCR sequencing. Both iRepertoire HTBI primers and Arm-PCR of CDR3 regions were used to build the TCR beta libraries. TCRdb reprocessed the multiplex PCR reads with MiXCR, giving one entry per CDR3 protein. The sample lists 450,000 to 500,000 distinct CDR3 sequences; about 16% were seen once. These data were also filed under a second study, of T cells in Graves' hyperthyroidism and ophthalmopathy.

The sequencing used peripheral blood mononuclear cells (PBMCs), collected at new diagnosis, from a patient treated with antithyroid drugs. These receptors were obtained from a man between 40 and 49 years old with Graves disease.

The rearrangement uses TRBV27 and TRBJ1-1; weak D call: TRBD1 (5 bases). Trimming took off 5 bases at V and 7 bases at J, with 14 bases between the two ends. This CDR3 is 13 amino acids long. Germline V gene data show CDR1 as MNHEY and CDR2 as SMNVEV (reference sequence). CDR3 region: CASSPSGYGEAFF. Written as DNA, the CDR3 is TGTGCCAGCAGTCCTTCAGGGTACGGTGAAGCTTTCTTT.

This clonotype occurred a few times. This chain uses TRBV19 with TRBJ2-7; D remains ambiguous. Germline CDR1 LNHDA, CDR2 SQIVND (reference sequence). CDR3 size: 13 residues. V dropped 3 bases and J dropped 0 bases, with 6 bases sitting between them. DNA of the CDR3: TGTGCCAGTAGTATCCGTGACTCCTACGAGCAGTACTTC. Residues: CASSIRDSYEQYF.

The CDR3 reads CASSLATDQYF. For the CDR3, the DNA is TGTGCCAGCAGCTTAGCAACAGACCAGTACTTC. The J gene is TRBJ2-5, the V gene TRBV7-9, with D unresolved. CDR3 length: 11 amino acids. The germline V and J ends were trimmed by 0 bases and 10 bases, with 6 bases remaining between them. The germline gives CDR1 SEHNR, CDR2 FQNEAQ (reference sequence).

This clonotype was counted at least ten times. The chain uses TRBV20-1 and TRBJ2-1; D may match TRBD1 or TRBD2 (6 bases each). Germline CDR1 and CDR2: DFQATT and SNEGSKA (reference sequence). V dropped 5 bases and J dropped 8 bases, with 13 bases sitting between them. This CDR3 contains 12 residues. CDR3 residues: CSAEGGVYEQFF. In DNA, the CDR3 is TGCAGTGCTGAGGGGGGAGTTTATGAGCAGTTCTTC.

This clonotype was seen many times. V and J are TRBV6-5 and TRBJ2-3, with D possibly TRBD2 on 6 matching bases. The CDR3 consists of 16 residues. Trimming took off 2 bases at V and 1 base at J, with 13 bases between the two ends. Germline lookup yields CDR1 MNHEY and CDR2 SVGAGI. CDR3 DNA: TGTGCCAGCAGTTACACCCAACCGGGAGGCACAGATACGCAGTATTTT. It is translated as CASSYTQPGGTDTQYF.

This clonotype was recorded many times. The chain couples TRBV11-3 to TRBJ2-7; D is possibly TRBD2 (6 bases). V gave up 5 bases and J gave up 2 bases, with 16 bases separating them. The CDR3 extends over 15 amino acids. Germline V gene data show CDR1 as SGHNT and CDR2 as YENEEA. CDR3 region: CASSGRLAMAYEQYF. CDR3 nucleotides: TGTGCCAGCAGCGGCAGGCTAGCGATGGCCTACGAGCAGTACTTC.

This clonotype was observed many times. The chain carries TRBV10-3 and TRBJ2-1; D tentatively reads TRBD1 or TRBD2 (5 bases each). This CDR3 has 15 residues. The V gene lost 3 bases and the J gene lost 4 bases, with 13 bases spanning the gap. CDR1 is ENHRY and CDR2 is SYGVKD in the germline V gene. CDR3 loop: CAISDPPGAYNEQFF. CDR3 DNA sequence: TGTGCCATCAGTGATCCCCCCGGGGCTTACAATGAGCAGTTCTTC.

A word on this clonotype: A much larger clone lies a single base off, so this may be a read error. The chain links TRBV6-1 to TRBJ2-4, with D unresolved. This CDR3 is built from 14 residues. The V end was cut by 5 bases, the J end by 1 base, with 9 bases between. From germline, CDR1 is MNHNS and CDR2 SASEGT. CDR3 sequence (DNA): TGTGCCAGCAGTATGAGCACGGCCAAAAACATTCAGTACTTC. Its protein is CASSMSTAKNIQYF.

This clonotype has at least ten counts. The V gene is TRBV2, the J gene TRBJ2-7; D gene ambiguous. V was clipped by 11 bases and J by 2 bases, with 13 bases between them. The CDR3 is 12 residues long. CDR1 is SNHLY and CDR2 is FYNNEI in the germline V gene. Here the CDR3 reads CASRRAAYEQYF. The CDR3 DNA reads TGTGCCTCCCGACGGGCCGCCTACGAGCAGTACTTC.

The chain is built from TRBV19 and TRBJ2-2, with D hard to call. V was trimmed by 8 bases and J by 6 bases, leaving 4 bases between them. CDR3 length equals 10 residues. Germline lookup yields CDR1 LNHDA and CDR2 SQIVND (reference sequence). CDR3 DNA sequence: TGTGCCAGTGGTTCCGGGGAGCTGTTTTTT. This gives the protein CASGSGELFF.

A few counts support this clonotype. The junction departs from germline at one end; a sequencing error may be responsible. The chain combines TRBV2 with TRBJ2-7, with 10 positions matching TRBD2. Germline lookup yields CDR1 SNHLY and CDR2 FYNNEI. The CDR3 is made up of 14 amino acids. The CDR3 sequence: CASNELAGKDEQYF. As DNA, the CDR3 is TGTGCCAGCAATGAACTAGCGGGAAAGGACGAGCAGTACTTC.

Many counts were recorded for this clonotype. The chain recombines TRBV11-3 with TRBJ1-2; no clear D gene. CDR3 length: 16 amino acids. CDR1 and CDR2 from the germline V gene are SGHNT and YENEEA. The V gene lost 0 bases and the J gene lost 2 bases, with 13 bases spanning the gap. The CDR3 DNA sequence: TGTGCCAGCAGCTTAGAGGGTCGTGACTCCAACTATGGCTACACCTTC. Translation: CASSLEGRDSNYGYTF.

This chain links TRBV24-1 with TRBJ2-1, with D hard to call. V was pared by 4 bases and J by 9 bases, with 12 bases between. CDR1 and CDR2 from the germline V gene are KGHDR and SFDVKD. The CDR3 totals 13 residues. The CDR3 DNA follows: TGTGCCACCAGTGAACGTGGTCCCGGTGAGCAGTTCTTC. Protein: CATSERGPGEQFF.

The sample holds many counts of this clonotype. The rearrangement links TRBV27 to TRBJ2-7; 8 positions match TRBD1. Germline CDR1 reads MNHEY; CDR2 reads SMNVEV (reference sequence). The CDR3 has 16 amino acids. The J segment lost 4 bases and the V segment lost 3 bases, leaving 11 bases of the junction unmatched. In nucleotides, the CDR3 is TGTGCCAGCAGTTTCCGCCGGACAGGGAGTTTTTACGAGCAGTACTTC. Its translation is CASSFRRTGSFYEQYF.

The chain employs TRBV4-1 and TRBJ2-2; D gene unclear. V lost 2 bases and J lost 6, with 10 bases in between. CDR1 and CDR2 from the germline V gene are MGHRA and YSYEKL. The CDR3 covers 14 residues. Written as DNA, the CDR3 is TGCGCCAGCAGCCAACCCCGCCGGGCCGGGGAGCTGTTTTTT. It is translated as CASSQPRRAGELFF.

This rearrangement joins TRBV6-2 or TRBV6-3 to TRBJ2-7, with TRBD2 matching 8 bases. After removal of 5 bases from V and 2 bases from J, the junction contained 5 bases not matched to a gene. Germline CDR1 and CDR2: MNHEY and SVGEGT. The CDR3 spans 14 residues. The CDR3 spells CASSRGLVAYEQYF. CDR3 bases: TGTGCCAGCAGTAGGGGACTAGTTGCCTACGAGCAGTACTTC.

This clonotype has ten or more counts. The genes are TRBV7-8 and TRBJ2-5, with 7 bases matching TRBD2. Germline V gene sequence: CDR1 SGHVS, CDR2 FQNEAQ. The CDR3 spans 14 residues. The V segment lost 5 bases and the J segment 5 bases; nucleotides outside the gene matches: 8. Here the CDR3 DNA reads TGTGCCAGCAGCCCGACTAGCAGATCGGAGACCCAGTACTTC. Translated, it gives CASSPTSRSETQYF.

There are many counts of this clonotype. The CDR3 DNA reads TGCGCCAGCAGCCCTACCGGGGGGTCCTACGAGCAGTACTTC. Its translation: CASSPTGGSYEQYF. V and J are TRBV5-1 and TRBJ2-7; 7 bases map to TRBD2. The CDR3 is 14 residues long. The trim removed 4 bases at V and 1 base at J, leaving 5 bases unmatched. Looked up from germline, CDR1 is SGHRS and CDR2 is YFSETQ.

The genes are TRBV20-1 and TRBJ2-7, with TRBD2 matching over 10 bases. This CDR3 has 14 residues. The V segment lost 5 bases and the J segment 6 bases; nucleotides outside the gene matches: 10. The germline V gene encodes CDR1 DFQATT and CDR2 SNEGSKA (reference sequence). The CDR3 loop is CSAEVGGLALEQYF. The CDR3 DNA is TGCAGTGCTGAGGTTGGGGGACTAGCGCTCGAGCAGTACTTC.

The table lists this clonotype with many counts. The chain couples TRBV20-1 to TRBJ1-2; the D gene is possibly TRBD1 (5 bases). The V end lost 6 bases, the J end lost 2 bases, and 13 bases lay between the germline ends. Germline V gene data show CDR1 as DFQATT and CDR2 as SNEGSKA (reference sequence). This CDR3 is 13 amino acids long. The chain's CDR3 is CSAFAGRNYGYTF. CDR3 DNA: TGCAGTGCGTTCGCAGGGAGGAACTATGGCTACACCTTC.

The CDR3 nucleotides are TGTGCCTGGAGTGGGACGGCCTACGAGCAGTACTTC. Protein: CAWSGTAYEQYF. The genes are TRBV30 and TRBJ2-7, with D unresolved. The CDR3 is 12 amino acids. From germline, CDR1 is GTSNPN and CDR2 SVGIG (reference sequence). V dropped 1 base and J dropped 2 bases, with 6 bases sitting between them.